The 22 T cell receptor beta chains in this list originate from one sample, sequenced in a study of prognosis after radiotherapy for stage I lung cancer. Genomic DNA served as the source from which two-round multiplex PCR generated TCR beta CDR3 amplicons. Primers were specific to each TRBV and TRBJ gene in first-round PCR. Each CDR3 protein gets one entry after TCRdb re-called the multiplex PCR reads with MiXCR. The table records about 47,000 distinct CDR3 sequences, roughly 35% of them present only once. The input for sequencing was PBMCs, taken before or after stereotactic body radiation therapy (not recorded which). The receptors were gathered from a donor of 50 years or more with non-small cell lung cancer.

The CDR3, as DNA: TGTGCCAGCAGCTTCGCCGTGACAGTGGGGTCCGACTATGGCTACACCTTC. Translating it yields CASSFAVTVGSDYGYTF. The gene calls are TRBV7-2 and TRBJ1-2; D is possibly TRBD1 (5 bases). The V and J ends lost 3 bases and 3 bases respectively, with 20 bases between them. This CDR3 has 17 amino acids. From germline, CDR1 is SGHTA and CDR2 FQGNSA.

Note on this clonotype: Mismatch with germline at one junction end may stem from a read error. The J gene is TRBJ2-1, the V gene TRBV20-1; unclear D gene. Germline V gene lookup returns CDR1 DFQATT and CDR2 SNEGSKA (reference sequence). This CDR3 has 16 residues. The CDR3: CSDTTYTGYSYNEEFF. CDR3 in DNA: TGCAGTGATACGACTTACACTGGATATTCCTACAATGAGGAGTTCTTC.

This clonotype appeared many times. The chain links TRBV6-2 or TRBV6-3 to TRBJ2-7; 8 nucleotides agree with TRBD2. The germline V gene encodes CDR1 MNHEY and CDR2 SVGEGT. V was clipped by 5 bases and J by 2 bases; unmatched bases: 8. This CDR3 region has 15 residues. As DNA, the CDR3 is TGTGCCAGCAGTGATGGAACGGGAGGGCCCTACGAGCAGTACTTC. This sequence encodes CASSDGTGGPYEQYF.

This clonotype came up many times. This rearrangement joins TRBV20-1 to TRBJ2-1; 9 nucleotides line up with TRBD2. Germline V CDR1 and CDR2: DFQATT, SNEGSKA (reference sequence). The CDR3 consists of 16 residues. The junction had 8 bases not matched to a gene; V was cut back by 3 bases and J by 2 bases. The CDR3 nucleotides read TGCAGTGCTAGGGCCGCGGGAGGGCTGGCCTACAATGAGCAGTTCTTC. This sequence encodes CSARAAGGLAYNEQFF.

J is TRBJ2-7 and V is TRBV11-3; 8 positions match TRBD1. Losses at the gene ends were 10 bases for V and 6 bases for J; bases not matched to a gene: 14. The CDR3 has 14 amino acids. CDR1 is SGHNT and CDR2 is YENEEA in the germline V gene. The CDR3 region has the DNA TGTGCCACAAAATTCGACAGGGGCCCGGTCGAGCAGTACTTC. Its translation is CATKFDRGPVEQYF. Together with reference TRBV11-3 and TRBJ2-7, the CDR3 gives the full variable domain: EAGVVQSPRYKIIEKKQPVAFWCNPISGHNTLYWYLQNLGQGPELLIRYENEEAVDDSQLPKDRFSAERLKGVDSTLKIQPAELGDSAVYLCATKFDRGPVEQYFGPGTRLTVT.

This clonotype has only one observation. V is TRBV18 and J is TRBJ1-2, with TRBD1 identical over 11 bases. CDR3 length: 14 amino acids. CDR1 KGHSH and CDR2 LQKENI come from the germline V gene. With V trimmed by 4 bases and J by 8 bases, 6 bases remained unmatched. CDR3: CASSLSDRGPGYTF. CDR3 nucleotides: TGTGCCAGCTCACTTTCGGACAGGGGGCCCGGCTACACCTTC.

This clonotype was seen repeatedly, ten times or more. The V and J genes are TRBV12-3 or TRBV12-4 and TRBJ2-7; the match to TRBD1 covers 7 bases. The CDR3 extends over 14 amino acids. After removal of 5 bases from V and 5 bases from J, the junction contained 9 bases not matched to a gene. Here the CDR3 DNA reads TGTGCCAGCAGTCTGAGACAGGGAGTAGACGAGCAGTACTTC. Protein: CASSLRQGVDEQYF.

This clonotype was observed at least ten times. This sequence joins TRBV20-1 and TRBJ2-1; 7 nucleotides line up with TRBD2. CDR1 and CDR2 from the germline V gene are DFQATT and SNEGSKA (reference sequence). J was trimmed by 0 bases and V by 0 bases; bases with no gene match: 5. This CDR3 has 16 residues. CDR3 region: CSARDRGLSSYNEQFF. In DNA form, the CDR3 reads TGCAGTGCTAGAGATCGGGGACTATCCTCCTACAATGAGCAGTTCTTC.

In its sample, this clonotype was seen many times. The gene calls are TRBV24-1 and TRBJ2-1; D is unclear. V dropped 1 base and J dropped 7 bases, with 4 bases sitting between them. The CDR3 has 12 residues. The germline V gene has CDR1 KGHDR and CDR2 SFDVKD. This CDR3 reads CATSDFKNEQFF. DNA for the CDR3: TGTGCCACCAGTGATTTTAAAAATGAGCAGTTCTTC.

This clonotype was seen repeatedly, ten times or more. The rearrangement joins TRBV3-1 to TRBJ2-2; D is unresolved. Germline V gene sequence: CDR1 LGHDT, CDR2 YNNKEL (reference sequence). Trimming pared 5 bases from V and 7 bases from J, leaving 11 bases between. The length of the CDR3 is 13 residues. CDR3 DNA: TGTGCCAGCAGCGGCTGGGGTCGCGGGGAGCTGTTTTTT. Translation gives CASSGWGRGELFF. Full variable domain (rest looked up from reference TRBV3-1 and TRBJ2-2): DTAVSQTPKYLVTQMGNDKSIKCEQNLGHDTMYWYKQDSKKFLKIMFSYNNKELIINETVPNRFSPKSPDKAHLNLHINSLELGDSAVYFCASSGWGRGELFFGEGSRLTVL.

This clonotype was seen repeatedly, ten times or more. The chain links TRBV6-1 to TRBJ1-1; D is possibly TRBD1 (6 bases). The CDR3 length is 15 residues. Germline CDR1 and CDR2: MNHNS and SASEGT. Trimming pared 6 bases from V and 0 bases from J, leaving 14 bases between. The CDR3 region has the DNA TGTGCCAGCAGCGTGGAGGGGGGGCTGAACACTGAAGCTTTCTTT. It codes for CASSVEGGLNTEAFF.

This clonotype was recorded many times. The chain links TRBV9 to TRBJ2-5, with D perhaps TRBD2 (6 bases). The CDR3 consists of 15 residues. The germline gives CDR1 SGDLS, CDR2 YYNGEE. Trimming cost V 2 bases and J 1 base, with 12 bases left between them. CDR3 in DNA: TGTGCCAGCAGCGTCGAGACTAGGGTCCAAGAGACCCAGTACTTC. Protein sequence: CASSVETRVQETQYF.

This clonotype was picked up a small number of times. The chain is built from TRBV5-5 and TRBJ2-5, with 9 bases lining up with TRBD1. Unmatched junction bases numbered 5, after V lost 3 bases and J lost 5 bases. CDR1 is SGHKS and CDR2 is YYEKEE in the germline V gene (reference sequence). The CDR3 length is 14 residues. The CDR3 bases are TGTGCCAGCAGCTACGGGACAGGGTTGGAGACCCAGTACTTC. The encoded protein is CASSYGTGLETQYF.

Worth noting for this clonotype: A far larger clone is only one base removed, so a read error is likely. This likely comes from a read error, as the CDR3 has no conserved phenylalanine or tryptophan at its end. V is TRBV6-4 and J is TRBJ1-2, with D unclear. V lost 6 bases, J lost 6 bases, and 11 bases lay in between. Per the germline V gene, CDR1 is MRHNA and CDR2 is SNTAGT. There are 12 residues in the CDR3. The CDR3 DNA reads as TGTGCCAGCAGCCCGTTGAGGGATGGCTACACCTTA. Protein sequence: CASSPLRDGYTL.

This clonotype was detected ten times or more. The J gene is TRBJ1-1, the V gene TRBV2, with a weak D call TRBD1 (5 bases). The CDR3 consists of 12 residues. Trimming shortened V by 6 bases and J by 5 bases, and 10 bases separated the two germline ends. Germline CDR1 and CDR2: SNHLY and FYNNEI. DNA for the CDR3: TGTGCCAGCAGGGGCACAGGAACTGAAGCTTTCTTT. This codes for CASRGTGTEAFF.

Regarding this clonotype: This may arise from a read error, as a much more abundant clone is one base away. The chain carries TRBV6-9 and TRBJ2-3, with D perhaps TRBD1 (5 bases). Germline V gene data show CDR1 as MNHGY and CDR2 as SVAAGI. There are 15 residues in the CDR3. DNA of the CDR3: TGTGCCAGCAGTTACTCGAAGGTGGACACATATACGCAGTATTTT. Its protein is CASSYSKVDTYTQYF.

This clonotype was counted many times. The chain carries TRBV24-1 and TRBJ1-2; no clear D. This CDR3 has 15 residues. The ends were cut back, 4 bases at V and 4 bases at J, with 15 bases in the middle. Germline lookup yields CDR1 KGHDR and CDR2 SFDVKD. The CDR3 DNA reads TGTGCCACCAGTGACCCGAATAGGGAGGGCTATGGCTACACCTTC. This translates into CATSDPNREGYGYTF.

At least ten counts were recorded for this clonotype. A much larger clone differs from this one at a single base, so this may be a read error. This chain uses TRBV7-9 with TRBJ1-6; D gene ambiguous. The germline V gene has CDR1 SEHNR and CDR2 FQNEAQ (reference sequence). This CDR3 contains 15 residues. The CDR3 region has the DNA TGTGCCAGCAGCTTAGACGGTCTGCGGGGTTCACTCCTCCACTTT. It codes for CASSLDGLRGSLLHF. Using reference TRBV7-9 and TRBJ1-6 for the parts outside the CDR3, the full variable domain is DTGVSQNPRHKITKRGQNVTFRCDPISEHNRLYWYRQTLGQGPEFLTYFQNEAQLEKSRLLSDRFSAERPKGSFSTLEIQRTEQGDSAMYLCASSLDGLRGSLLHFGNGTRLTVT.

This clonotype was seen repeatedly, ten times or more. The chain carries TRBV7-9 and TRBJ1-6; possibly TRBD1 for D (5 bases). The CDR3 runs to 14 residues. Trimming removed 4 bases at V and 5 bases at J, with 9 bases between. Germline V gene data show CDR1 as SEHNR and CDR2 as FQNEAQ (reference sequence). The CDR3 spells CASSSRDHNSPLHF. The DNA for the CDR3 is TGTGCCAGCAGCTCCAGGGACCATAATTCACCCCTCCACTTT.

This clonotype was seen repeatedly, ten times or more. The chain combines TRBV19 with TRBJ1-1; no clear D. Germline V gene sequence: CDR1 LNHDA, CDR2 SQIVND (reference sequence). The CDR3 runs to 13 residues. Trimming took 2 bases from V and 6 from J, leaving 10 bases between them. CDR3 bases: TGTGCCAGTAGTATAAATAGGGAGTCTGAAGCTTTCTTT. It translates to CASSINRESEAFF. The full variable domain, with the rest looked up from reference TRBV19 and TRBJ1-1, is DGGITQSPKYLFRKEGQNVTLSCEQNLNHDAMYWYRQDPGQGLRLIYYSQIVNDFQKGDIAEGYSVSREKKESFPLTVTSAQKNPTAFYLCASSINRESEAFFGQGTRLTVV.

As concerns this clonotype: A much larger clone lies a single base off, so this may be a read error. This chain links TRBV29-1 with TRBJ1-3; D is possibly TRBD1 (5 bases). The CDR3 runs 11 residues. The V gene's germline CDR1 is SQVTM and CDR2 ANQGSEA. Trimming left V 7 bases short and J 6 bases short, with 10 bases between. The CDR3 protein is CSGEQVNTIYF. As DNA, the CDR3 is TGCAGCGGGGAACAGGTAAACACCATATATTTT.

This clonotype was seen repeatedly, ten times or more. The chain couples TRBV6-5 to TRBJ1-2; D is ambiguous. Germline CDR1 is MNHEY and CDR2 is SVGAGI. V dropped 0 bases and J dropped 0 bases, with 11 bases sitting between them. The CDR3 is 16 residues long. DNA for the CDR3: TGTGCCAGCAGTTACTCGAGGCGGGAAGCTAACTATGGCTACACCTTC. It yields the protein CASSYSRREANYGYTF.